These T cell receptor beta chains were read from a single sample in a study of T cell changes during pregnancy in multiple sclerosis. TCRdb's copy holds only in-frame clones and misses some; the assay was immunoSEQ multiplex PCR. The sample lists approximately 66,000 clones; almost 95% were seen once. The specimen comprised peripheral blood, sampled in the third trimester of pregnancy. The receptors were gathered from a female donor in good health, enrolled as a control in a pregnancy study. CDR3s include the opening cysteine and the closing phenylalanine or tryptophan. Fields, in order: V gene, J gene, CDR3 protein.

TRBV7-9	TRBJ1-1	CASSFSGTGSLEAFF
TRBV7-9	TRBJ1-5	CASSLGLNQPQHF
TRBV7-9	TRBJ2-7	CASSSGTAGSYEQYF
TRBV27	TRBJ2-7	CASSTPSLAESYF
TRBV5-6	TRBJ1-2	CASSFGGPGGYTF
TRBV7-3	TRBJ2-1	CASSFGGGVSYNEQFF
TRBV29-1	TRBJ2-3	CSVPSTPPSGGLTDTQYF
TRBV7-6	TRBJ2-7	CASSNHGRLYEQYF
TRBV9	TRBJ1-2	CASSFLAGANYGYTF
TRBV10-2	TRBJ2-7	CASSDFGATYEQYF
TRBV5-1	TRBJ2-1	CASSLSGGAVNEQFF
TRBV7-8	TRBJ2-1	CASSLRLAGSYNEQFF
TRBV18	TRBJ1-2	CASSPGRTGGNYGYTF
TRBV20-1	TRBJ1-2	CSARDFDGYTF
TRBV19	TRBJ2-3	CASTFPGARTQYF
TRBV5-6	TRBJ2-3	CASSLAVRTDTQYF
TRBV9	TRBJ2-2	CASGLRGGLNTGELFF
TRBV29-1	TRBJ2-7	CSAGSYEQYF
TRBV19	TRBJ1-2	CATSSRGRGYGYTF
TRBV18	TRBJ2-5	CASSPGGRQETQYF
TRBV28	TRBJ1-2	CASSVGGNLYGYTF
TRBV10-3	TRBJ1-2	CAISQVPSDYGYTF
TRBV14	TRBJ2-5	CASSLRTGKETQYF
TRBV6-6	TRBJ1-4	CASSPNPGGLYEKLFF
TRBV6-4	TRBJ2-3	CASSVLAGEDTDTQYF
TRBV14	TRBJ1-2	CASSQIQGMGGYTF
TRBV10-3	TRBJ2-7	CAISESSHYEQYF
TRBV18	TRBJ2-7	CASSPSKAGAYEQYF
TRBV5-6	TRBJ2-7	CASRLRTGWGVYEQYF
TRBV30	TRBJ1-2	CAWGQEDYYGYTF
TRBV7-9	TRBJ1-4	CASSLGQGNEKLFF
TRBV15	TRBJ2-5	CATSRDSSGRAGETQYF
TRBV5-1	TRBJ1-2	CASSLQGQGVYGYTF
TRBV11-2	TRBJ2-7	CASSFGPFSGEQYF
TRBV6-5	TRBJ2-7	CASRGLPYEQYF
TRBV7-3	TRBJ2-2	CASSRGGGTGELFF
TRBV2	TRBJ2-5	CASSESRETQYF
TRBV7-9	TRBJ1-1	CASSLSGTAGTEAFF
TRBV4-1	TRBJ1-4	CASSQVAGGAEKLFF
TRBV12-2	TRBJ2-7	CASRLRDGTGPYEQYF
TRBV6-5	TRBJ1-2	CASSYESRGNYGYTF
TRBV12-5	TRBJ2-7	CASAPPGQGSYEQYF